This T cell receptor beta chain derives from a study of vaccination and CD4 T cells after COVID-19. Study-wide background: Post-diagnosis, post-COVID samples were collected after a median approximately 97 days, ranging 35 to 161.

The study, taken as a whole, reports: The study found median SARS-CoV-2-reactive clonotypes rising from around 20 to 38, not significantly.

V dropped 0 bases and J dropped 8; count of bases not matched to a gene: 10. The CDR3 extends over 16 amino acids. Germline assignment: CDR1 MNHEY and CDR2 SVGAGI. Treatment meaning: approximately nine-day PBMC culture with coronavirus spike peptide pools or control peptides (ViraFEST assay). The Oncomine TCR Beta short-read assay was what sequenced the DNA obtained from cultured CD4+ T cells. Cultured CD4+ T cells yielded the extracted genomic DNA. TCRdb used MiXCR to reprocess the PCR reads, holding one entry per CDR3 protein. The table records around 10,000 distinct CDR3 sequences, approximately 52% of them present only once. This clonotype was detected a few times. Its specificity is unknown.

V and J are TRBV6-5 and TRBJ1-2; 9 bases are shared with TRBD1. Sequenced: CD4+ T cells from blood, cultured in vitro. The source of this sequence is a human donor who had recovered from COVID-19. The DNA of the CDR3 is TGTGCCAGCAGTTACTCGTTACAGGGGGCGGGAGGAGGCTACACCTTC. This translates into CASSYSLQGAGGGYTF.